These T cell receptor beta chains were read from a single sample in a study of post-analysis software for immune sequencing data. TCRdb reanalysed the PCR reads using MiXCR and keeps one entry per CDR3 protein. Among 380,000 or so distinct CDR3 sequences, roughly 35% were seen once, and the ten largest hold around 15%. Sequences were obtained from blood. These receptor sequences come from a girl aged 5-17 years with multiple sclerosis. The CDR3 runs from the conserved cysteine through the conserved F or W. D genes are given only for firm matches. Size is omitted from some rows. Given values are once, few, many or a class for expanded clones.

J gene | V gene | CDR3 length | clone size | D gene | CDR3 protein | CDR3 DNA
TRBJ2-6 | TRBV6-1 | 16 | - | - | CASSEVGSSGANVLTF | TGTGCCAGCAGTGAAGTAGGGAGCTCTGGGGCCAACGTCCTGACTTTC
TRBJ2-5 | TRBV5-1 | 15 | few | TRBD1 | CASRPLDREQETQYF | TGCGCCAGCAGACCCTTGGACAGGGAGCAAGAGACCCAGTACTTC
TRBJ1-2 | TRBV10-3 | 13 | many | - | CAISKGDNYGYTF | TGTGCCATCAGCAAGGGAGATAACTATGGCTACACCTTC
TRBJ2-4 | TRBV30 | 12 | - | - | CACERPRNIQYF | TGTGCCTGTGAGCGCCCCCGAAACATTCAGTACTTC
TRBJ2-4 | TRBV5-8 | 9 | - | - | CASSVFRYF | TGTGCCAGCAGCGTTTTTAGGTACTTC
TRBJ2-7 | TRBV29-1 | 13 | many | TRBD1 | CSVLPGQSEEQYF | TGCAGCGTCTTACCGGGACAGTCGGAAGAGCAGTACTTC
TRBJ2-1 | TRBV7-9 | 15 | few | TRBD2 | CASSRGLAALHEQFF | TGTGCCAGCAGCCGCGGACTAGCGGCTTTACATGAGCAGTTCTTC
TRBJ2-1 | TRBV20-1 | 13 | few | TRBD2 | CSARVWDYNEQFF | TGCAGTGCTAGAGTATGGGACTATAATGAGCAGTTCTTC
TRBJ2-7 | TRBV12-3/TRBV12-4 | 15 | few | TRBD1 | CASSFLDRAHYEQYF | TGTGCCAGCAGTTTCCTGGACAGGGCCCACTACGAGCAGTACTTC
TRBJ1-2 | TRBV27 | 12 | few | - | CASWGRPTGYTF | TGTGCCAGCTGGGGCAGGCCGACGGGCTACACCTTC
TRBJ1-2 | TRBV20-1 | 14 | few | TRBD1 | CSARGTGANYGYTF | TGCAGTGCTAGAGGGACAGGCGCAAACTATGGCTACACCTTC
TRBJ1-1 | TRBV5-1 | 15 | - | TRBD1 | CASSLPQGTNTEAFF | TGCGCCAGCAGCTTACCACAGGGGACGAACACTGAAGCTTTCTTT
TRBJ2-1 | TRBV10-3 | 18 | once | TRBD2 | CAISTGTSGGNSYNEQFF | TGTGCCATCAGTACCGGGACTAGCGGGGGGAATTCCTACAATGAGCAGTTCTTC
TRBJ1-2 | TRBV29-1 | 16 | - | - | CSVEGQMGPTNYGYTF | TGCAGCGTTGAAGGTCAAATGGGTCCTACTAACTATGGCTACACCTTC
TRBJ1-2 | TRBV4-3 | 16 | few | TRBD1 | CASTEDGDSVYVGYTF | TGCGCCAGCACTGAAGATGGGGACAGTGTTTATGTTGGCTACACCTTC
TRBJ2-2 | TRBV4-3 | 18 | - | - | CASSQDPESPTNTGELFF | TGCGCCAGCAGCCAAGACCCAGAGAGCCCTACGAACACCGGGGAGCTGTTTTTT
TRBJ2-1 | TRBV4-2 | 19 | - | TRBD2 | CASSLLADIAGSSYNEQFF | TGTGCCAGCAGCCTCCTAGCGGACATCGCGGGCAGCTCCTACAATGAGCAGTTCTTC
TRBJ2-1 | TRBV9 | 16 | few | - | CASSVGTSGYNNEQFF | TGTGCCAGCAGCGTAGGCACCTCTGGGTACAACAATGAGCAGTTCTTC
TRBJ2-7 | TRBV7-8 | 12 | - | - | CASYFHYYERYF | TGTGCCAGCTATTTCCACTACTACGAGCGGTACTTC
TRBJ2-5 | TRBV6-1 | 15 | few | TRBD2 | CASSPSGGASETQYF | TGTGCCAGCAGCCCTAGCGGGGGGGCCTCGGAGACCCAGTACTTC
TRBJ2-5 | TRBV12-3/TRBV12-4 | 13 | - | - | CASSTMGGETQYF | TGTGCCAGCAGCACAATGGGTGGGGAGACCCAGTACTTC
TRBJ2-3 | TRBV4-3 | 15 | few | - | CASSLGGSITDTQYF | TGCGCCAGCAGCCTCGGGGGAAGCATTACAGATACGCAGTATTTT
TRBJ2-3 | TRBV10-3 | 14 | many | - | CAIRSGTFTDTQYF | TGTGCCATCAGGTCCGGGACCTTCACAGATACGCAGTATTTT
TRBJ1-2 | TRBV7-2 | 13 | few | TRBD1 | CASRVQGGRGYTF | TGTGCCAGCAGGGTCCAAGGGGGCCGGGGCTACACCTTC
TRBJ1-1 | TRBV29-1 | 19 | - | TRBD1 | CSAEVGLNRGLFEWTEAFF | TGCAGCGCCGAGGTGGGCCTAAACAGGGGGCTCTTTGAATGGACTGAAGCTTTCTTT
TRBJ2-5 | TRBV7-2 | 15 | - | TRBD1 | CASSAPQGSTETQYF | TGTGCCAGCAGCGCTCCACAGGGGAGTACAGAGACCCAGTACTTC
TRBJ2-5 | TRBV28 | 15 | - | TRBD2 | CASSPLAGAQETQYF | TGTGCCAGCAGCCCCTTAGCGGGGGCCCAAGAGACCCAGTACTTC
TRBJ2-5 | TRBV6-2/TRBV6-3 | 15 | once | TRBD2 | CASIPGGAGQETQYF | TGTGCCAGCATCCCCGGGGGGGCCGGCCAAGAGACCCAGTACTTC
TRBJ1-2 | TRBV12-3/TRBV12-4 | 14 | few | - | CASSLSGTFSGYTF | TGTGCCAGCAGTTTATCCGGGACTTTTAGCGGCTACACCTTC
TRBJ2-5 | TRBV5-4 | 15 | - | - | CASSPPSRPEESQYF | TGTGCCAGCAGCCCTCCTTCTAGGCCTGAAGAGTCCCAGTACTTC
TRBJ2-1 | TRBV29-1 | 16 | - | TRBD2 | CSSTLRLAGQHNEQFF | TGCAGCAGCACCCTTCGACTAGCGGGACAACACAATGAGCAGTTCTTC
TRBJ2-7 | TRBV20-1 | 15 | few | - | CSARDTGMSSYEQYF | TGCAGTGCTAGAGATACCGGGATGAGCTCCTACGAGCAGTACTTC
TRBJ1-4 | TRBV4-1 | 15 | few | - | CASSQVAGTNEKLFF | TGCGCCAGCAGCCAAGTAGCAGGAACTAATGAAAAACTGTTTTTT
TRBJ1-6 | TRBV7-2 | 16 | few | TRBD1 | CASSLVPGGRRSPLHF | TGTGCCAGCAGCTTAGTCCCAGGGGGAAGGAGATCACCCCTCCACTTT